This T cell receptor (beta chain) was retrieved from a study of yellow fever vaccine responses in identical twins. This clonotype appeared a single time. TCRdb independently ran MiXCR on the RT-PCR reads; one entry per CDR3 protein. Among about 960 distinct CDR3 sequences, over 60% were seen once, and the ten largest hold approximately 14%. V lost 5 bases and J 7 bases, leaving 19 bases between the germline ends. Per germline, CDR1 MDHEN and CDR2 SYDVKM. The CDR3 has 15 amino acids. The sample in question was T cells from blood (PBMCs), unsorted or a sorted subset (not recorded which), obtained before or after yellow fever vaccination (not recorded which). The chain carries TRBV28 and TRBJ2-3; no clear D. The TCR sequence derives from a female donor who received the yellow fever vaccine. In DNA form, the CDR3 reads TGTGCCAGCAGTCCAATAGGTCTACTCACGAATACGCAGTATTTT. Translation: CASSPIGLLTNTQYF.